This T cell receptor beta chain was retrieved from a study of OX40 agonist ivuxolimab in advanced cancers. Profiled with immunoSEQ multiplex PCR; TCRdb holds only in-frame clones, not every one. The sample records tens of thousands of clones, around nine tenths being singletons. This CDR3 comprises 16 residues. J was trimmed by 0 bases and V by 3 bases; bases with no gene match: 7. Germline V gene data show CDR1 as WNHNN and CDR2 as SYGVQD (reference sequence). The TCR originated in an adult with an advanced solid tumor such as melanoma, head and neck, liver or kidney cancer. The rearrangement uses TRBV10-1 and TRBJ1-1; 7 nucleotides line up with TRBD1. The source was CD4+ or CD8+ T cells sorted from blood, collected in a trial of the OX40 agonist ivuxolimab. The CDR3: CASSDGTEEMNTEAFF. CDR3 DNA sequence: TGCGCCAGCAGTGACGGGACAGAAGAAATGAACACTGAAGCTTTCTTT.